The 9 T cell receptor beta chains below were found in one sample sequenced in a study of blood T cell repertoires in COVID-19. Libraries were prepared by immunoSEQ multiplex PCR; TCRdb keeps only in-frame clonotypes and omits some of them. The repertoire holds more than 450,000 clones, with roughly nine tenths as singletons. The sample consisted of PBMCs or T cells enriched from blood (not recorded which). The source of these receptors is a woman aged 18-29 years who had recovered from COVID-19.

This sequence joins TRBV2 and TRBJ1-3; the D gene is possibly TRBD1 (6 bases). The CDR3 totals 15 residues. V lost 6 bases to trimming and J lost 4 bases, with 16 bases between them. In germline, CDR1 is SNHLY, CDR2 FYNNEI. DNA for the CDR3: TGTGCCAGCAGACCGGGGGGGACACAAGGAAACACCATATATTTT. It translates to CASRPGGTQGNTIYF. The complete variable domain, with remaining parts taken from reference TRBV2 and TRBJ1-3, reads EPEVTQTPSHQVTQMGQEVILRCVPISNHLYFYWYRQILGQKVEFLVSFYNNEISEKSEIFDDQFSVERPDGSNFTLKIRSTKLEDSAMYFCASRPGGTQGNTIYFGEGSWLTVV.

The CDR3, as DNA: TGCGCCAGCAGCTCCACCATGACTAGCGGGGGCACAGATACGCAGTATTTT. It yields the protein CASSSTMTSGGTDTQYF. This chain joins TRBV5-1 and TRBJ2-3, with TRBD2 matching over 11 bases. Germline trimming cut 3 bases from V and 1 base from J; bases unmatched to any gene: 7. This CDR3 spans 17 amino acids. The germline gives CDR1 SGHRS, CDR2 YFSETQ.

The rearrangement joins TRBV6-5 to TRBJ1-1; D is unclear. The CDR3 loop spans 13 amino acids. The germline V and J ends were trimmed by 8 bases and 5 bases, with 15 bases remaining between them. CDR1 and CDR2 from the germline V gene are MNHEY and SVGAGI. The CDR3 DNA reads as TGTGCCAGCGGAACCTCGGAGGGAACTGAAGCTTTCTTT. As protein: CASGTSEGTEAFF.

CDR3 coding DNA: TGCGCCAGCAGCCAGAGACAGGGAACCCCAGATACGCAGTATTTT. Translated, it gives CASSQRQGTPDTQYF. J is TRBJ2-3 and V is TRBV5-1; 7 bases line up with TRBD1. Losses at the gene ends were 4 bases for V and 4 bases for J; bases not matched to a gene: 9. Germline values: CDR1 SGHRS, CDR2 YFSETQ. This CDR3 comprises 15 residues.

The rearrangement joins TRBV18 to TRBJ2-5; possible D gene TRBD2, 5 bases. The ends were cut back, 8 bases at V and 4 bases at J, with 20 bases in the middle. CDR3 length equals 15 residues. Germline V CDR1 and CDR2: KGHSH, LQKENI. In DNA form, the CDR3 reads TGTGCCAGCGCGCAAGAGGTAACAGAGGGAGAGACCCAGTACTTC. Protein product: CASAQEVTEGETQYF.

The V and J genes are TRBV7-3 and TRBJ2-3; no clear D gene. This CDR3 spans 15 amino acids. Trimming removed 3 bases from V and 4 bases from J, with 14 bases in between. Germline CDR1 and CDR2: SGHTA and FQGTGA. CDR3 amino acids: CASSLTPTQSDTQYF. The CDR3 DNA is TGTGCCAGCAGCTTGACTCCCACTCAGTCAGATACGCAGTATTTT.

The CDR3 DNA sequence: TGTGCCAGCAGTTTAGGGGGGGCTGGCATTCAGTACTTC. Protein: CASSLGGAGIQYF. This chain uses TRBV28 with TRBJ2-4; tentative D call: TRBD2 (7 bases). Trimming cost V 2 bases and J 9 bases, with 11 bases left between them. The CDR3 runs 13 residues. Germline V gene lookup returns CDR1 MDHEN and CDR2 SYDVKM.

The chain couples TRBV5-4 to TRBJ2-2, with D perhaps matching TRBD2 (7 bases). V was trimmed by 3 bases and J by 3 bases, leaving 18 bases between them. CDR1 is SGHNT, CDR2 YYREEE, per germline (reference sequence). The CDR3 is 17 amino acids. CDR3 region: CASSSQRGGQDTGELFF. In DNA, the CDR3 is TGTGCCAGCAGCTCGCAGAGGGGGGGGCAGGACACCGGGGAGCTGTTTTTT. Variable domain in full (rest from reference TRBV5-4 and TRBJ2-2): ETGVTQSPTHLIKTRGQQVTLRCSSQSGHNTVSWYQQALGQGPQFIFQYYREEENGRGNFPPRFSGLQFPNYSSELNVNALELDDSALYLCASSSQRGGQDTGELFFGEGSRLTVL.

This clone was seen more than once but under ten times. CDR3 residues: CASREAYNSPLHF. For the CDR3, the DNA is TGTGCCAGCAGGGAGGCCTATAATTCACCCCTCCACTTT. V is TRBV12-3 or TRBV12-4 and J is TRBJ1-6; no reliable D call. The CDR3 length is 13 residues. Trimming stripped 6 bases from V and 2 bases from J, with 5 bases between.